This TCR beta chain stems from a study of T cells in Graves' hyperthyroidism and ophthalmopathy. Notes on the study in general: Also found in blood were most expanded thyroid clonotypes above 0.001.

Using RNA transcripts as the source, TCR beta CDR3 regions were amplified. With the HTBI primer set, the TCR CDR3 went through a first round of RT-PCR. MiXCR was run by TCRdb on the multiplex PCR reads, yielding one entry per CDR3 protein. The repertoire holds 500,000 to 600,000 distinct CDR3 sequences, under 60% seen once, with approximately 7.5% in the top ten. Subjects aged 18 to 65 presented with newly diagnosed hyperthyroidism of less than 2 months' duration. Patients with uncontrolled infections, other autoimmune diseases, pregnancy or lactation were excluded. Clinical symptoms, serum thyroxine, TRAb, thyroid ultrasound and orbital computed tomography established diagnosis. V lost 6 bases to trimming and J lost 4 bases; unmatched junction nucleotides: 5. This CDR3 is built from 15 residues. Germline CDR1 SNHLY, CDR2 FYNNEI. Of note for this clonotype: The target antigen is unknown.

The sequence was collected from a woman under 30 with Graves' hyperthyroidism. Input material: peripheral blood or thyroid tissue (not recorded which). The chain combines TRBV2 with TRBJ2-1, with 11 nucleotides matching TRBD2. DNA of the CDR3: TGTGCCAGCAGGCCTACTAGCGGGGGTTACAATGAGCAGTTCTTC. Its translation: CASRPTSGGYNEQFF. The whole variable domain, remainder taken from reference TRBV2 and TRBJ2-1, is EPEVTQTPSHQVTQMGQEVILRCVPISNHLYFYWYRQILGQKVEFLVSFYNNEISEKSEIFDDQFSVERPDGSNFTLKIRSTKLEDSAMYFCASRPTSGGYNEQFFGPGTRLTVL.